This T cell receptor beta chain is drawn from a study of technical replicates of blood from several donors. Assay used: immunoSEQ multiplex PCR; TCRdb lists only in-frame clones, some missing. The data hold 100,000 or so clones, with about 95% observed a single time. V lost 4 bases to trimming and J lost 0 bases; unmatched junction nucleotides: 10. The V gene's germline CDR1 is SGDLS and CDR2 YYNGEE. CDR3 size: 17 residues. The origin of this receptor is a human donor in good health. This sequence joins TRBV9 and TRBJ1-1; 9 positions match TRBD1. The specimen was T cells isolated from PBMCs. The CDR3 nucleotides read TGTGCCAGCAGCAGCACAGGGGGCCGCTTGATGAACACTGAAGCTTTCTTT. It codes for CASSSTGGRLMNTEAFF.